This T cell receptor (beta chain) is drawn from a study of response to subunit inactivated influenza vaccine. This clonotype occurred many times. Antigen unknown. Germline V gene sequence: CDR1 MNHEY, CDR2 SMNVEV (reference sequence). The CDR3 is 15 amino acids. The V and J ends lost 3 bases and 7 bases respectively, with 17 bases between them. Findings and limits, study-wide: New T cells are recruited in small numbers by each seasonal influenza vaccination, according to the authors' suggestion.

TCRdb re-analysed the RT-PCR reads in MiXCR, keeping a single row per CDR3 protein. Of around 530,000 distinct CDR3 sequences in the sample, 10% to 15% were seen once. Sequences were derived from PBMCs from blood, sampled on the day of vaccination. The receptor was isolated from a man aged 45 to 65 who received an inactivated influenza vaccine. V gene TRBV27 combines with J gene TRBJ2-3; a weak D match, TRBD2 (5 bases). The CDR3 nucleotides are TGTGCCAGCAGTTTCCGCCTAGGAGGTTCCTATACGCAGTATTTT. It encodes CASSFRLGGSYTQYF.